This record concerns one T cell receptor beta chain sequence. This record belongs to a study of blood T cell repertoires in COVID-19. Study-level background: PBMCs, B-cell-depleted T cells, or T cells provided the cDNA or gDNA that made up the material.

This CDR3 has 13 amino acids. Germline V gene lookup returns CDR1 SEHNR and CDR2 FQNEAQ (reference sequence). V lost 2 bases, J lost 3 bases, and 7 bases lay in between. Some clones are missing from TCRdb's copy, which holds only in-frame ones; the method was immunoSEQ multiplex PCR. Here the sample spans about 180,000 clones, about 87% being singletons. Material: peripheral blood. The chain employs TRBV7-9 and TRBJ1-2; D ambiguous. The TCR originated in a woman in her forties or fifties with acute or convalescent COVID-19. The CDR3: CASSLSTDYGYTF. DNA for the CDR3: TGTGCCAGCAGCTTATCCACAGACTATGGCTACACCTTC.